This is a list of T cell receptor beta chains from one sample in a study of early T cells in non-severe SARS-CoV-2 infection. One entry per CDR3 protein, called by TCRdb with MiXCR from the 5' RACE reads. Of under 70,000 distinct CDR3 sequences listed, around 6% are singletons. The material sequenced was whole blood. The receptor set was obtained from an adult who was a healthcare worker with PCR-confirmed SARS-CoV-2 infection or an uninfected control (not recorded which). CDR3s include the opening cysteine and the closing phenylalanine or tryptophan. Each record gives: clone size, J gene, V gene, CDR3 length, D gene, CDR3 protein, CDR3 DNA. D genes are given only for firm matches. Only some rows state a clone size, as once, few, many or a class for expanded clones.

many | TRBJ2-7 | TRBV6-5 | 13 | - | CASMGRASYEQYF | TGTGCCAGCATGGGCAGGGCATCCTACGAGCAGTACTTC
few | TRBJ1-1 | TRBV6-5 | 14 | - | CASSSPFGNTEAFF | TGTGCCAGCAGTTCCCCTTTTGGGAACACTGAAGCTTTCTTT
many | TRBJ2-3 | TRBV20-1 | 15 | TRBD2 | CSAPNPGGRADTQYF | TGCAGTGCTCCCAATCCGGGGGGGAGGGCAGATACGCAGTATTTT
many | TRBJ2-5 | TRBV5-1 | 16 | TRBD2 | CASSLASGGLQETQYF | TGCGCCAGCAGCTTGGCTAGCGGGGGATTACAAGAGACCCAGTACTTC
- | TRBJ2-1 | TRBV9 | 17 | - | CASSVDPASRTTKEQFF | TGTGCCAGCAGCGTAGACCCTGCTAGCCGAACTACAAAAGAGCAGTTCTTC
many | TRBJ2-1 | TRBV11-3 | 14 | - | CASSSGSSYNEQFF | TGTGCCAGCAGCTCCGGGAGCTCCTACAATGAGCAGTTCTTC
- | TRBJ1-1 | TRBV29-1 | 14 | - | CSVSVGPLYTEAFF | TGCAGCGTAAGCGTGGGGCCTCTTTATACTGAAGCTTTCTTT
many | TRBJ2-7 | TRBV7-9 | 15 | - | CASSQGPGRSYEQYF | TGTGCCAGCAGCCAAGGGCCAGGCCGTTCCTACGAGCAGTACTTC
few | TRBJ2-7 | TRBV4-1 | 20 | - | CASSQDLWGQGLAPTYEQYF | TGCGCCAGCAGCCAAGATCTTTGGGGACAGGGACTAGCGCCAACCTACGAGCAGTACTTC
- | TRBJ2-3 | TRBV29-1 | 12 | - | CSAPLRPYTQYF | TGCAGCGCTCCCCTTCGACCTTATACGCAGTATTTT
many | TRBJ2-3 | TRBV11-3 | 17 | - | CASSSRTWTGGTDTQYF | TGTGCCAGCAGCTCGCGCACTTGGACTGGTGGGACAGATACGCAGTATTTT
many | TRBJ2-1 | TRBV20-1 | 14 | TRBD2 | CSAVAGRPYNEQFF | TGCAGTGCGGTAGCGGGGAGGCCCTACAATGAGCAGTTCTTC
many | TRBJ2-7 | TRBV30 | 14 | TRBD2 | CAWRGSGRRYEQYF | TGTGCCTGGAGAGGGAGCGGGAGGAGGTACGAGCAGTACTTC
many | TRBJ2-1 | TRBV11-1 | 18 | TRBD2 | CASSLRPSGGSLLWEQFF | TGTGCCAGCAGCTTGCGGCCTAGCGGGGGTTCTCTTCTTTGGGAGCAGTTCTTC
many | TRBJ1-2 | TRBV18 | 12 | - | CASSRGNYGYTF | TGTGCCAGCTCACGAGGGAACTATGGCTACACCTTC
many | TRBJ2-7 | TRBV30 | 19 | TRBD1 | CAWSANGKSTGGFLDEQYF | TGTGCCTGGAGTGCCAACGGAAAATCGACAGGGGGATTTTTGGACGAGCAGTACTTC
many | TRBJ1-2 | TRBV27 | 12 | - | CASRFRRGGYTF | TGTGCCAGCCGATTTCGCAGAGGGGGCTACACCTTC
many | TRBJ2-3 | TRBV7-2 | 13 | - | CASSSYAADTQYF | TGTGCCAGCAGCTCCTATGCCGCAGATACGCAGTATTTT
few | TRBJ2-3 | TRBV11-2 | 18 | - | CASSLRANRVAAADTQYF | TGTGCCAGCAGCTTAAGGGCCAACAGGGTAGCTGCGGCAGATACGCAGTATTTT
many | TRBJ1-5 | TRBV20-1 | 13 | - | CSALVGYGQPQHF | TGCAGTGCTCTCGTGGGGTACGGACAGCCCCAGCATTTT
many | TRBJ2-7 | TRBV9 | 14 | TRBD2 | CASSGTSVSYEQYF | TGTGCCAGCAGCGGGACTAGCGTATCCTACGAGCAGTACTTC
many | TRBJ2-7 | TRBV6-2/TRBV6-3 | 17 | TRBD2 | CASSYETSALDFYEQYF | TGTGCCAGCAGTTACGAGACTAGCGCTCTTGACTTCTACGAGCAGTACTTC
many | TRBJ1-4 | TRBV10-3 | 14 | - | CAIRAGTGDEKLFF | TGTGCCATCAGGGCCGGGACGGGGGATGAAAAACTGTTTTTT
many | TRBJ1-5 | TRBV6-2/TRBV6-3 | 15 | - | CASSYSGGGNQPQHF | TGTGCCAGCAGTTACTCGGGGGGAGGCAATCAGCCCCAGCATTTT
few | TRBJ1-6 | TRBV6-5 | 19 | - | CASSLASPRQSSYNSPLHF | TGTGCCAGCAGCCTAGCTTCCCCGAGACAGAGCTCCTATAATTCACCCCTCCACTTT
many | TRBJ2-1 | TRBV11-2 | 13 | TRBD2 | CASRPNLAGEQFF | TGTGCCAGCAGACCTAACCTAGCGGGTGAGCAGTTCTTC
many | TRBJ2-7 | TRBV6-1 | 16 | - | CASSILPGEAAYEQYF | TGTGCCAGCAGTATCCTACCCGGGGAGGCGGCCTACGAGCAGTACTTC
- | TRBJ2-1 | TRBV7-9 | 11 | - | CASSRVDEQFF | TGTGCCAGCAGCCGAGTAGATGAGCAGTTCTTC
many | TRBJ2-7 | TRBV7-2 | 15 | - | CASSLFPGLSSEQYF | TGTGCCAGCAGCTTATTTCCTGGCCTAAGTTCGGAGCAGTACTTC
many | TRBJ1-6 | TRBV7-2 | 17 | TRBD1 | CASSLAARQGGWSPLHF | TGTGCCAGCAGCTTAGCCGCCAGACAGGGCGGATGGTCACCCCTCCACTTT
few | TRBJ2-3 | TRBV20-1 | 14 | TRBD1 | CSARGTGGAHTQYF | TGCAGTGCTAGAGGGACAGGGGGCGCGCATACGCAGTATTTT
- | TRBJ2-3 | TRBV9 | 17 | TRBD2 | CASSAAESGGRTDTQYF | TGTGCCAGCAGCGCAGCTGAGAGCGGGGGGCGCACAGATACGCAGTATTTT
many | TRBJ2-1 | TRBV7-2 | 15 | TRBD2 | CASSLGLAGTGEQFF | TGTGCCAGCAGCTTAGGGCTAGCGGGGACGGGTGAGCAGTTCTTC
- | TRBJ2-3 | TRBV7-3 | 13 | - | CASSPGGSDTQYF | TGTGCCAGCAGCCCGGGGGGCTCAGATACGCAGTATTTT
many | TRBJ2-3 | TRBV6-1 | 16 | TRBD2 | CASSVLAGGPTDTQYF | TGTGCCAGCAGTGTCTTAGCGGGGGGACCCACAGATACGCAGTATTTT
many | TRBJ1-3 | TRBV11-3 | 15 | - | CASSSSGNSGNTIYF | TGTGCCAGCAGCTCCTCAGGGAACTCTGGAAACACCATATATTTT
many | TRBJ2-1 | TRBV20-1 | 14 | TRBD2 | CSASSGRGYNEQFF | TGCAGTGCTTCTAGCGGGAGGGGGTACAATGAGCAGTTCTTC
many | TRBJ2-7 | TRBV5-1 | 15 | - | CASSPVRDTNYEQYF | TGCGCCAGCAGCCCGGTTCGGGACACGAACTACGAGCAGTACTTC
medium-sized | TRBJ2-1 | TRBV11-2 | 13 | - | CASSLNPSNEQFF | TGTGCCAGCAGCTTAAACCCCAGCAATGAGCAGTTCTTC
many | TRBJ2-2 | TRBV29-1 | 11 | - | CSVRYSGELFF | TGCAGCGTCCGATATTCCGGGGAGCTGTTTTTT
- | TRBJ2-5 | TRBV7-9 | 13 | - | CASSQMLSVGQYF | TGTGCCAGCAGCCAAATGCTCTCTGTGGGCCAGTACTTC
- | TRBJ2-5 | TRBV20-1 | 15 | TRBD2 | CSAPGAGGRRETQYF | TGCAGTGCTCCCGGAGCGGGGGGGCGGCGAGAGACCCAGTACTTC
many | TRBJ2-2 | TRBV27 | 17 | - | CASSLSGLGRGTGELFF | TGTGCCAGCAGTTTATCAGGGCTCGGAAGAGGGACCGGGGAGCTGTTTTTT
- | TRBJ2-5 | TRBV5-4 | 14 | - | CASSWAGIQETQYF | TGTGCCAGCAGCTGGGCGGGGATTCAAGAGACCCAGTACTTC